This T cell receptor (beta chain) was profiled in a study of neurological immune-mediated disorders. Study-wide points: Across subjects, expanded clones had no CDR3 amino acid sequences in common, pointing to private repertoires in all groups. HTLV-1-associated myelopathy had the most TCR clonal expansion, while multiple sclerosis had the least, a level that fell below healthy controls.

The CDR3 consists of 16 residues. Germline trimming cut 0 bases from V and 8 bases from J; bases unmatched to any gene: 7. CDR1 is LGHNA, CDR2 YSLEER, per germline. This clonotype has ten or more counts. Antigen specificity is unknown. Time point of the sample: longitudinal time-point 1 (baseline). The study drew its healthy controls from blood bank volunteers in Maryland, USA. PBMCs stored at -80 C, numbering 2 million, were the origin of the unsorted libraries. TCRdb redid the calling of the 5' RACE reads with MiXCR, one entry per CDR3 protein. Among approximately 53,000 distinct CDR3 sequences, 9% to 10% were seen once, and the ten largest hold about 1.6%.

The chain employs TRBV4-3 and TRBJ2-5; TRBD2 matches 12 bases. Specimen: PBMCs. The sequence was collected from a woman in her 40s in good health. CDR3 sequence (DNA): TGCGCCAGCAGCCAAGATCGTCTGGGACTAGCGGGTACCCAGTACTTC. The encoded protein is CASSQDRLGLAGTQYF.